The 28 T cell receptor beta chains reported below all come from one sample, sequenced in a study of blood T cell repertoires in COVID-19. Sequencing used immunoSEQ multiplex PCR; TCRdb keeps in-frame clones, though not all of them. The data contain some 230,000 clones, around 83% of them singletons. The sample taken for sequencing was peripheral blood. The receptors were gathered from a woman aged 50 to 65 with acute or convalescent COVID-19.

The V and J genes are TRBV5-1 and TRBJ2-3, with TRBD2 matching over 8 bases. CDR1 and CDR2 from the germline V gene are SGHRS and YFSETQ. The ends lost 1 base at V and 2 bases at J; junction bases unmatched: 6. This CDR3 has 16 amino acids. This CDR3 reads CASSLFGGANTDTQYF. The CDR3 DNA reads TGCGCCAGCAGCTTGTTCGGGGGGGCGAACACAGATACGCAGTATTTT.

This clone has just a few counts. The V call is TRBV5-6, the J call TRBJ2-2, with 7 bases fitting TRBD1. Per the germline V gene, CDR1 is SGHDT and CDR2 is YYEEEE. The CDR3 is 16 residues long. Trimming removed 0 bases from V and 3 bases from J; junction bases left unmatched: 5. CDR3 residues: CASSLGVRGYTGELFF. The CDR3 DNA reads as TGTGCCAGCAGCTTGGGAGTCAGGGGGTACACCGGGGAGCTGTTTTTT.

The chain uses TRBV11-2 and TRBJ2-7; 11 bases match TRBD1. Germline assignment: CDR1 SGHAT and CDR2 FQNNGV. The CDR3 runs to 17 residues. The V and J ends lost 0 bases and 3 bases, in that order; junction bases with no gene match: 7. In nucleotides, the CDR3 is TGTGCCAGCAGCTTAGACTTCATCGGGACAGGGGGCTACGAGCAGTACTTC. Amino acids: CASSLDFIGTGGYEQYF.

The rearrangement joins TRBV28 to TRBJ1-2; D unresolved. The CDR3 loop spans 12 amino acids. Per germline, CDR1 MDHEN and CDR2 SYDVKM. Trimming stripped 1 base from V and 6 bases from J, with 6 bases between. CDR3 in amino acids: CASSLSVDGYTF. CDR3 sequence (DNA): TGTGCCAGCAGTTTATCGGTGGATGGCTACACCTTC.

This clone was counted a single time. The chain recombines TRBV2 with TRBJ2-7; D is unresolved. CDR3 length equals 13 residues. Germline lookup yields CDR1 SNHLY and CDR2 FYNNEI. V was shortened by 6 bases and J by 2 bases, with 11 bases between the two germline ends. Here the CDR3 DNA reads TGTGCCAGCAGCCTAACCCGAACCTACGAGCAGTACTTC. Its translation is CASSLTRTYEQYF.

This clone was seen once. This chain joins TRBV6-1 and TRBJ1-1, with TRBD1 matching over 7 bases. From germline, CDR1 is MNHNS and CDR2 SASEGT. The trim removed 1 base at V and 4 bases at J, leaving 6 bases unmatched. The CDR3 is made up of 15 amino acids. DNA for the CDR3: TGTGCCAGCAGTGAAGTCGGACAGGACGGCACTGAAGCTTTCTTT. Translation gives CASSEVGQDGTEAFF.

The chain links TRBV27 to TRBJ2-7; a weak D match, TRBD2 (7 bases). The V end lost 4 bases, the J end lost 6 bases, and 13 bases lay between the germline ends. In germline, CDR1 is MNHEY, CDR2 SMNVEV (reference sequence). This CDR3 region has 13 residues. The CDR3 DNA is TGTGCCAGCAGTTCTGCGGGGGCCTCCGAGCAGTACTTC. Amino acid sequence: CASSSAGASEQYF.

The chain links TRBV10-3 to TRBJ2-7; no reliable D call. The V gene lost 6 bases and the J gene lost 2 bases, with 5 bases spanning the gap. The CDR3 loop spans 11 amino acids. Germline loops: CDR1 ENHRY, CDR2 SYGVKD. This chain's CDR3 is CAIRATYEQYF. The CDR3 coding sequence is TGTGCCATCAGGGCCACCTACGAGCAGTACTTC.

This chain joins TRBV29-1 and TRBJ2-5; maybe TRBD2 (5 bases). Trimming stripped 6 bases from V and 5 bases from J, with 10 bases between. The germline V gene encodes CDR1 SQVTM and CDR2 ANQGSEA. The CDR3 sequence is 11 residues long. The CDR3 DNA sequence: TGCAGCGTATTAGCGTGGGAGACCCAGTACTTC. Translated: CSVLAWETQYF.

There are a few counts of this clone. The chain combines TRBV6-2 or TRBV6-3 with TRBJ2-5, with 11 bases matching TRBD2. Germline-derived CDR1 and CDR2 are MNHEY and SVGEGT. The J segment lost 2 bases and the V segment lost 5 bases, leaving 13 bases of the junction unmatched. This CDR3 has 18 residues. This chain's CDR3 is CASSTRNRLAGSQETQYF. The CDR3 bases are TGTGCCAGCAGTACTCGGAATCGACTAGCGGGGAGTCAAGAGACCCAGTACTTC.

The chain is built from TRBV5-1 and TRBJ2-2; 8 bases are a match to TRBD1. V shed 5 bases and J 2 bases; nucleotides not matched to a gene: 8. Germline assignment: CDR1 SGHRS and CDR2 YFSETQ. This CDR3 has 16 residues. CDR3 sequence: CASRSDRGDNTGELFF. In DNA, the CDR3 is TGCGCCAGCAGGTCCGACAGGGGTGATAACACCGGGGAGCTGTTTTTT.

The chain combines TRBV7-2 with TRBJ2-3; D possibly corresponds to TRBD1 (6 bases). V was clipped by 1 base and J by 1 base, with 12 bases between them. Germline CDR1 is SGHTA and CDR2 is FQGNSA. This CDR3 has 16 amino acids. DNA of the CDR3: TGTGCCAGCAGCTTAGTTGGGCCAGGGGGCACAGATACGCAGTATTTT. Translation: CASSLVGPGGTDTQYF.

The CDR3 sequence is CASTTGTGPAFF. The CDR3 DNA is TGTGCCAGCACCACCGGGACAGGGCCAGCTTTCTTT. V gene TRBV2 combines with J gene TRBJ1-1; 9 nucleotides align to TRBD1. The ends lost 7 bases at V and 10 bases at J; junction bases unmatched: 7. The CDR3 is 12 amino acids. In germline, CDR1 is SNHLY, CDR2 FYNNEI.

V usage is TRBV4-2 and J usage is TRBJ2-7; the match to TRBD2 covers 7 bases. This CDR3 comprises 15 residues. Unmatched junction bases numbered 6, after V lost 0 bases and J lost 4 bases. CDR1 LGHNA and CDR2 YNFKEQ come from the germline V gene. The CDR3 nucleotides are TGTGCCAGCAGCCAAGATCTCGCGGGGGATTACGAGCAGTACTTC. Amino acid sequence: CASSQDLAGDYEQYF.

There are a few counts of this clone. The chain recombines TRBV6-1 with TRBJ2-1; TRBD2 might be the D (5 bases). Germline V lookup: CDR1 MNHNS, CDR2 SASEGT. The CDR3 totals 15 residues. Trimming removed 0 bases at V and 13 bases at J, with 19 bases between. CDR3: CASSEALAGTMTQFF. In DNA form, the CDR3 reads TGTGCCAGCAGTGAAGCCCTAGCTGGTACAATGACCCAGTTCTTC.

The genes are TRBV3-1 (or the pseudogene TRBV3-2) and TRBJ1-6; D not resolved. The V end lost 6 bases, the J end lost 7 bases, and 13 bases lay between the germline ends. CDR3 length equals 14 residues. The germline V gene encodes CDR1 LGHDT and CDR2 YNNKEL (reference sequence). CDR3 sequence (DNA): TGTGCCAGCAGGGACCACGGAGGAAATTCACCCCTCCACTTT. It specifies CASRDHGGNSPLHF.

The DNA for the CDR3 is TGTGCCAGCAGCTTAGAGGGCGGGAGTCACCATGAGCAGTTCTTC. Translating it yields CASSLEGGSHHEQFF. The genes are TRBV11-3 and TRBJ2-1; the match to TRBD2 covers 7 bases. V gave up 0 bases and J gave up 8 bases; unmatched junction bases: 7. CDR3 size: 15 residues. CDR1 and CDR2 (germline): SGHNT, YENEEA.

The rearrangement links TRBV4-1 to TRBJ2-7, with a tentative D call TRBD2 (6 bases). The V end lost 4 bases, the J end lost 4 bases, and 20 bases lay between the germline ends. CDR3 size: 16 residues. Germline V gene lookup returns CDR1 MGHRA and CDR2 YSYEKL. The CDR3 reads CASSLRNGGTAYEQYF. CDR3 DNA sequence: TGCGCCAGCAGCCTACGAAACGGCGGGACTGCATACGAGCAGTACTTC.

The chain is built from TRBV6-2 or TRBV6-3 and TRBJ2-3; TRBD2 matches at 11 bases. Trimming took 3 bases from V and 5 from J; bases not matched to a gene: 13. Germline V gene data show CDR1 as MNHEY and CDR2 as SVGEGT. The CDR3 has 18 amino acids. The CDR3 is CASSYIGRGTSGRDTQYF. The CDR3 region has the DNA TGTGCCAGCAGTTATATCGGTCGGGGGACTAGCGGACGAGATACGCAGTATTTT.

The table lists this clone with a few counts. This chain connects TRBV6-2 or TRBV6-3 to TRBJ1-5; 7 bases match TRBD1. J lost 0 bases, V lost 4 bases, and 3 bases had no gene match. Per germline, CDR1 MNHEY and CDR2 SVGEGT. This CDR3 spans 15 amino acids. The CDR3 region is CASSLTGISNQPQHF. The CDR3 DNA sequence: TGTGCCAGCAGTTTGACAGGGATTAGCAATCAGCCCCAGCATTTT.

The rearrangement uses TRBV12-3 or TRBV12-4 and TRBJ2-2; 8 bases are shared with TRBD1. The CDR3 is 13 amino acids. Trimming removed 10 bases from V and 5 bases from J; junction bases left unmatched: 6. CDR3 nucleotides: TGTGCCACCAGACAGGGGTTAACCGGGGAGCTGTTTTTT. Translation: CATRQGLTGELFF.

This clone turned up a few times. The CDR3 here is CASSLLRRGSSEQFF. For the CDR3, the DNA is TGTGCCAGCAGCTTACTCCGGCGAGGGAGCTCTGAGCAGTTCTTC. The rearrangement uses TRBV7-9 and TRBJ2-1; weak D call: TRBD2 (5 bases). Germline V lookup: CDR1 SEHNR, CDR2 FQNEAQ (reference sequence). The V end was cut by 2 bases, the J end by 9 bases, with 17 bases between. This CDR3 has 15 residues.

Here the CDR3 DNA reads TGTGCCAGCAGCTTGGACACCCACAATGAGCAGTTCTTC. Translation: CASSLDTHNEQFF. The V call is TRBV5-5, the J call TRBJ2-1; D is unclear. V lost 0 bases, J lost 5 bases, and 6 bases lay in between. This CDR3 spans 13 amino acids. Germline assignment: CDR1 SGHKS and CDR2 YYEKEE (reference sequence).

The chain combines TRBV11-2 with TRBJ2-7, with D possibly TRBD1 on 7 matching bases. Trimming removed 2 bases at V and 3 bases at J, with 11 bases between. From germline, CDR1 is SGHAT and CDR2 FQNNGV. This CDR3 has 14 amino acids. CDR3 nucleotide sequence: TGTGCCAGCAGCTTATACAGGGGAGGCTACGAGCAGTACTTC. This encodes CASSLYRGGYEQYF.

The chain employs TRBV9 and TRBJ1-1; TRBD1 is a possible D gene (6 bases). Deletions cut 0 bases from V and 2 bases from J, with 11 bases between. The CDR3 length is 15 residues. The germline CDR1 and CDR2 sequences are SGDLS and YYNGEE. The CDR3 coding sequence is TGTGCCAGCAGCGTAGACGAGGGGGTAAACACTGAAGCTTTCTTT. This codes for CASSVDEGVNTEAFF.

The rearrangement uses TRBV10-3 and TRBJ1-5; D is perhaps TRBD1 (5 bases). Germline CDR1 is ENHRY and CDR2 is SYGVKD. This CDR3 contains 18 residues. The V and J ends lost 6 bases and 0 bases respectively, with 21 bases between them. The CDR3 DNA is TGTGCCATCAGCCGATTCGGTCCAGGGAACTATAGCAATCAGCCCCAGCATTTT. Encoded protein: CAISRFGPGNYSNQPQHF.

The chain has TRBV4-3 and TRBJ2-2; 11 nucleotides match TRBD2. The germline V gene has CDR1 LGHNA and CDR2 YSLEER. The V gene end was trimmed by 0 bases and the J gene end by 4 bases; junction bases not matched to a gene: 1. The CDR3 sequence is 16 residues long. CDR3 DNA sequence: TGCGCCAGCAGCCAAGATCTAGCGGGGGGCACCGGGGAGCTGTTTTTT. Its protein product is CASSQDLAGGTGELFF.

J is TRBJ2-2 and V is TRBV12-5; D is perhaps TRBD1 (5 bases). The V gene lost 2 bases and the J gene lost 2 bases, with 18 bases spanning the gap. CDR3 length: 18 amino acids. CDR1 LGHNT and CDR2 FRNRAP come from the germline V gene. The CDR3 DNA is TGTGCTAGTGGTTTGAGGCAGGGCCCCTTCGGCAACACCGGGGAGCTGTTTTTT. Translating gives CASGLRQGPFGNTGELFF.